This T cell receptor beta chain was profiled in a study of T-cell reconstitution after alpha-beta-depleted transplantation in children. Unique molecular identifiers were incorporated during preparation of the TCRbeta library. TCRdb analysed the PCR reads with MiXCR anew, one entry per CDR3 protein. The data hold about 610,000 distinct CDR3 sequences, with about 10% observed a single time. Note on this clonotype: A read error may produce the germline difference seen at one junction end.

Germline V CDR1 and CDR2: SSHAT, FNYEAQ (reference sequence). The CDR3 totals 15 residues. The sample here was PBMCs from the stem cell graft donor, taken from the stem cell graft. The chain has TRBV7-7 and TRBJ2-3; a weak D match, TRBD2 (6 bases). The TCR comes from a human donor who donated a stem cell graft to a child with acute myeloid leukemia. The CDR3 reads CASSIGLPDTDTQYF. CDR3 coding DNA: TGTGCTAGCAGCATTGGACTACCCGACACAGATACGCAGTATTTT.